The 8 T cell receptor beta chains reported below all come from one sample, sequenced in a study of graft-versus-host responses after intestinal transplantation. Measured with immunoSEQ multiplex PCR; TCRdb has only the in-frame clones, and not every one. The sample holds about 71,000 clones; about 92% are singletons and the top ten take about 1.3%. These receptors lack a known antigen. Sequencing used unstimulated CD8+ T cells sorted from spleen or lymph node cells, obtained before intestinal transplant. The receptors here all came from a human donor who received an intestinal transplant.

The chain links TRBV7-9 to TRBJ2-1; TRBD1 is a possible D gene (6 bases). The germline CDR1 and CDR2 sequences are SEHNR and FQNEAQ (reference sequence). This CDR3 is 15 amino acids long. The V gene lost 5 bases and the J gene lost 9 bases, with 20 bases spanning the gap. CDR3 in DNA: TGTGCCAGCAGCCCAGGGGCGGCCCCAGCTGGTGAGCAGTTCTTC. It translates to CASSPGAAPAGEQFF.

The genes are TRBV5-3 and TRBJ1-3; D remains ambiguous. TRBV5-3 is noted as an ORF with a role that remains uncertain. With 0 bases removed from V and 0 bases from J, the gap between germline ends came to 4 bases. The CDR3 is 14 residues long. In DNA form, the CDR3 reads TGTGCCAGAAGCTTGGACAGCTCTGGAAACACCATATATTTT. Its translation: CARSLDSSGNTIYF.

The sample holds a few counts of this clone. V gene TRBV13 combines with J gene TRBJ1-6; D gene ambiguous. The CDR3 runs 13 residues. CDR1 is PRHDT, CDR2 FYEKMQ, per germline (reference sequence). The ends were cut back, 1 base at V and 7 bases at J, with 5 bases in the middle. In DNA form, the CDR3 reads TGTGCCAGCAGCTTAGAGGAGAATTCACCCCTCCACTTT. Translation gives CASSLEENSPLHF.

V usage is TRBV5-5 and J usage is TRBJ1-4; 7 positions agree with TRBD1. The V gene end was trimmed by 4 bases and the J gene end by 5 bases; junction bases not matched to a gene: 5. The germline V gene encodes CDR1 SGHKS and CDR2 YYEKEE (reference sequence). The CDR3 runs to 14 residues. CDR3 amino acids: CASSPDRENEKLFF. CDR3 nucleotide sequence: TGTGCCAGCAGCCCAGACAGGGAGAATGAAAAACTGTTTTTT.

This chain uses TRBV4-1 with TRBJ1-1; no clear D gene. V lost 1 base and J 7 bases, leaving 16 bases between the germline ends. The CDR3 has 15 amino acids. The V gene's germline CDR1 is MGHRA and CDR2 YSYEKL. The CDR3 region is CASSQVSSGYGEAFF. CDR3 nucleotide sequence: TGCGCCAGCAGCCAAGTCTCTTCGGGGTATGGTGAAGCTTTCTTT.

V gene TRBV4-1 combines with J gene TRBJ2-7; tentative D call: TRBD2 (7 bases). The CDR3 contains 14 residues. Germline CDR1 and CDR2: MGHRA and YSYEKL. Trimming took off 4 bases at V and 5 bases at J, with 15 bases between the two ends. CDR3 coding DNA: TGCGCCAGCAGCCCTCGTGGGGGGGCCGACGAGCAGTACTTC. Encoded protein: CASSPRGGADEQYF.

The chain employs TRBV5-1 and TRBJ2-7; TRBD1 matches 10 bases. The V segment lost 4 bases and the J segment 4 bases; nucleotides outside the gene matches: 11. CDR3 length: 16 residues. The V gene's germline CDR1 is SGHRS and CDR2 YFSETQ. The CDR3 DNA reads as TGCGCCAGCAGCCCCGAATCCGGGACAGGGGATTACGAGCAGTACTTC. This encodes CASSPESGTGDYEQYF.

As for this clone: Its ends do not fully match the called genes, so a read error is possible. The chain joins TRBV4-2 to TRBJ1-2; 8 nucleotides match TRBD1. CDR3 length: 17 amino acids. Germline V gene lookup returns CDR1 LGHNA and CDR2 YNFKEQ. This CDR3 reads CAGSLDLGTGIRFGYTF. The CDR3 DNA reads TGTGCCGGCAGCCTAGATCTAGGGACAGGTATAAGGTTTGGCTACACCTTC.